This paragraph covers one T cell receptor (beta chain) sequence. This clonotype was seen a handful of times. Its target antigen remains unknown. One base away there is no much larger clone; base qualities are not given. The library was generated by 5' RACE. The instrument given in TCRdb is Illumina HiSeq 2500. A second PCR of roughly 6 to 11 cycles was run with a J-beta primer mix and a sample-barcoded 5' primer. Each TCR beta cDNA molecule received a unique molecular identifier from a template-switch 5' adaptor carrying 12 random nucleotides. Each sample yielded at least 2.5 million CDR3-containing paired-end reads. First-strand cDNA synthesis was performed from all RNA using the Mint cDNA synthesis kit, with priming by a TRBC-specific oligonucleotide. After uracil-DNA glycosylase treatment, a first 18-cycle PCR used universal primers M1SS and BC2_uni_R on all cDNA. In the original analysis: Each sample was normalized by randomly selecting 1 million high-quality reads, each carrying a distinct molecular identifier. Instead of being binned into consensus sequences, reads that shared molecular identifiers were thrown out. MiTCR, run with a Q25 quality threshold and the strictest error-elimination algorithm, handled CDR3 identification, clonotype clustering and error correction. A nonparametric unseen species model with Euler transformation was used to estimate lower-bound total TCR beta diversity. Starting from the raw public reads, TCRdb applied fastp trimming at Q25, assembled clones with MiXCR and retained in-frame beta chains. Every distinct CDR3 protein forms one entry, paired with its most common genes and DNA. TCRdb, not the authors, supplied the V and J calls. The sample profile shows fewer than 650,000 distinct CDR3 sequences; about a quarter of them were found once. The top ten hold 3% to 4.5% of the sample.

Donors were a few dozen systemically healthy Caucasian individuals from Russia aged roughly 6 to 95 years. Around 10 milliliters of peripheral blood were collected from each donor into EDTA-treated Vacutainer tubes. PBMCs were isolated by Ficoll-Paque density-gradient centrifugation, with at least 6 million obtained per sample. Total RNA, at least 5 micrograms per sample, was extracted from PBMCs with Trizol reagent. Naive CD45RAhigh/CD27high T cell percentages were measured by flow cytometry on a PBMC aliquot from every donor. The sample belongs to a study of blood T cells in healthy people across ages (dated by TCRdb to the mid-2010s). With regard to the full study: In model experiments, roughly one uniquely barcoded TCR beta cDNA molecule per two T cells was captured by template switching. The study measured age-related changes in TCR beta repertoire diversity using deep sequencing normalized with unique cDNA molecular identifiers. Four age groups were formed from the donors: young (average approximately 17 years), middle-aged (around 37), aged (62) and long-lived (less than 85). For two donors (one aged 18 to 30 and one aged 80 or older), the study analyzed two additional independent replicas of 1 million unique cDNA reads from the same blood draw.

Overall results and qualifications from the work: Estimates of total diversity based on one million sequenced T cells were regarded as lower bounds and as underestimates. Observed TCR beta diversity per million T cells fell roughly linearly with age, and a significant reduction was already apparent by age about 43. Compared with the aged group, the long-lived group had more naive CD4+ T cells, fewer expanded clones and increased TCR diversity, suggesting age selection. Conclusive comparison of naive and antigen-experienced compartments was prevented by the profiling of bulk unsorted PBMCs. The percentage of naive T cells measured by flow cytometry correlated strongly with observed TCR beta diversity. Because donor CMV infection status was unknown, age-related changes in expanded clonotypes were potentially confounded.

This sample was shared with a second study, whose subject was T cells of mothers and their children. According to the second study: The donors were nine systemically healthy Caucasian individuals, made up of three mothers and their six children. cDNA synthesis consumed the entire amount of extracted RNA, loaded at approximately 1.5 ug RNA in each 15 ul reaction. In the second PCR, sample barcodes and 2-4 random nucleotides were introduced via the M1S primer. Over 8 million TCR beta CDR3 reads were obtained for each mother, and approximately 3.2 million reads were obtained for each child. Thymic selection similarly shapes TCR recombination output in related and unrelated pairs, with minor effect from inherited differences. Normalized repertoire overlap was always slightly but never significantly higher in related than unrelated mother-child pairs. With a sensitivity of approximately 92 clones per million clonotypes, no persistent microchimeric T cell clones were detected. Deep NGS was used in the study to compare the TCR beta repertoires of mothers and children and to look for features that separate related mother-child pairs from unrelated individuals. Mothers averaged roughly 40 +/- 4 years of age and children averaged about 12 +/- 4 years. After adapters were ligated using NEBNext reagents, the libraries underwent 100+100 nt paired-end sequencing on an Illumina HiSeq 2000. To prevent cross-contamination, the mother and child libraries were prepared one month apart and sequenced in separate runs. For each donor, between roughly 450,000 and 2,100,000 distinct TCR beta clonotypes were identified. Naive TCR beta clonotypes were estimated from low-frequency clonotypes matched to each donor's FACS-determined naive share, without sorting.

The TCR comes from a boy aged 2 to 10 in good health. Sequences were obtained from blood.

The sequenced DNA is TGTGCCAGCAGACTGGCCGGGACTAGCGTCTACGAGCAGTACTTC. Translation gives CASRLAGTSVYEQYF. The chain is assembled from TRBV7-2 and TRBJ2-5; TRBD2 lines up with 10 middle nucleotides. TRBJ2-7 explains the end of the DNA better; the J call may be wrong. From cysteine to phenylalanine, the CDR3 is 15 amino acids long. The sequence is cut down to CDR3 DNA, 45 bases in frame from base 1. CDR1 and CDR2 are drawn from the germline V gene: SGHTA, FQGNSA.